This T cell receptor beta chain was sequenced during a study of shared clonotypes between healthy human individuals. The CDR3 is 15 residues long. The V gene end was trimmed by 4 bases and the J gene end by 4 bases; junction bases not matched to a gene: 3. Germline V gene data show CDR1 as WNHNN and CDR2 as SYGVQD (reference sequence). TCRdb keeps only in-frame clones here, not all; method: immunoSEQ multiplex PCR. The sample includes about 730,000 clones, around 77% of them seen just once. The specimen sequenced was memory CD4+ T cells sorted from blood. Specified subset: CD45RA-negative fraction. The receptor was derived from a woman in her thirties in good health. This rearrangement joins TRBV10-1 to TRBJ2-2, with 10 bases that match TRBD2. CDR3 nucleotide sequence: TGCGCCAGCAGTGGGACTAGCGGTGGCACCGGGGAGCTGTTTTTT. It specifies CASSGTSGGTGELFF.